One sample yielded the 18 T cell receptor beta chains listed below, sequenced in a study of T cell responses to AZD1222 COVID-19 vaccine (dated by TCRdb to the early 2020s). Libraries came from the immunoSEQ multiplex PCR assay. As stored in TCRdb, this immuneACCESS dataset retains in-frame rearrangements with V and J assigned. A fraction of the clones does not appear; measured against another copy, unresolved V genes explain less than half of the discrepancy, and the remainder lacks a known reason. The sample contains about 180,000 clones, over 80% of them found a single time. The ten largest clones capture roughly 4% of the sample. Reading the label with the study, this specimen's time point is: about 28 days (+/-7) after the second vaccine dose. This sample's treatment or condition label indicates: meningococcal conjugate vaccine given as trial control. Sequences were derived from peripheral blood, sampled 28 days after the second dose of the MenACWY control vaccine. The receptors come from an adult who received the MenACWY meningococcal vaccine as a control.

The J gene is TRBJ1-5, the V gene TRBV29-1; 9 bases fit TRBD1. V shed 5 bases, J shed 9 bases, and the junction held 11 bases outside the gene matches. Germline V gene sequence: CDR1 SQVTM, CDR2 ANQGSEA. This CDR3 spans 14 amino acids. The CDR3 is CSVLDRGPSGPQHF. The CDR3 nucleotides read TGCAGCGTTTTGGACAGGGGACCGTCCGGGCCCCAGCATTTT.

This chain uses TRBV27 with TRBJ2-1; 10 nucleotides align to TRBD2. The trim removed 3 bases at V and 4 bases at J, leaving 3 bases unmatched. CDR3 length: 15 amino acids. Germline CDR1 reads MNHEY; CDR2 reads SMNVEV (reference sequence). CDR3 protein: CASSFVTSGYNEQFF. The CDR3 nucleotides read TGTGCCAGCAGTTTTGTGACTAGCGGGTACAATGAGCAGTTCTTC.

The table lists this clone with a count of one. The chain joins TRBV6-5 to TRBJ1-5; D unresolved. V was shortened by 4 bases and J by 6 bases, with 10 bases between the two germline ends. This CDR3 is 13 amino acids long. CDR1 is MNHEY and CDR2 is SVGAGI in the germline V gene. The CDR3 region is CASSSRGVQPQHF. The CDR3 DNA is TGTGCCAGCAGTTCCCGCGGGGTTCAGCCCCAGCATTTT.

V gene TRBV19 combines with J gene TRBJ1-5; 8 positions agree with TRBD1. The CDR3 spans 18 residues. Germline CDR1 reads LNHDA; CDR2 reads SQIVND (reference sequence). V trimming: 7 bases; J trimming: 0 bases; junction bases outside the gene matches: 14. CDR3 in DNA: TGTGCCAGTACTCCAACCGGGACAGGCCTTTATAGCAATCAGCCCCAGCATTTT. This codes for CASTPTGTGLYSNQPQHF.

The chain is built from TRBV21-1 and TRBJ2-5; no check of the table's D call, TRBD2, against the DNA was made. TRBV21-1 is termed a pseudogene. CDR3 length: 17 residues. CDR3 bases: TGTGCCAGCAGCAAAGGTAGCGGGAGTAAGTCCCAAGAGACCCAGTACTTC. Amino acids: CASSKGSGSKSQETQYF.

The CDR3 is CASSALTGGSGETQYF. CDR3 in DNA: TGTGCCAGCAGCGCCCTAACAGGGGGCAGTGGGGAGACCCAGTACTTC. This chain links TRBV9 with TRBJ2-5; TRBD1 matches 9 bases. Germline CDR1 and CDR2: SGDLS and YYNGEE. After removal of 3 bases from V and 5 bases from J, the junction contained 11 bases not matched to a gene. There are 16 residues in the CDR3.

The V call is TRBV12-5, the J call TRBJ2-7, with TRBD2 matching 8 bases. This CDR3 is built from 17 residues. V lost 9 bases and J lost 6; bases outside the gene matches: 22. Germline V gives CDR1 LGHNT, CDR2 FRNRAP. CDR3 region: CARRIHPEELGRGEQYF. The DNA for the CDR3 is TGTGCTAGGAGGATACACCCTGAGGAACTCGGGAGGGGCGAGCAGTACTTC.

The V call is TRBV27, the J call TRBJ2-7; D remains unclear. The CDR3 spans 15 residues. Per the germline V gene, CDR1 is MNHEY and CDR2 is SMNVEV (reference sequence). With 3 bases removed from V and 4 bases from J, the gap between germline ends came to 16 bases. This chain's CDR3 is CASSFLDQVGYEQYF. As DNA, the CDR3 is TGTGCCAGCAGTTTTCTAGATCAGGTAGGATACGAGCAGTACTTC.

The genes are TRBV6-5 and TRBJ1-1; no clear D gene. CDR3 length equals 16 residues. Trimming removed 2 bases from V and 4 bases from J, with 17 bases in between. Per germline, CDR1 MNHEY and CDR2 SVGAGI. CDR3 bases: TGTGCCAGCAGTTACGGGAGGAGCGCGGGCGGCACTGAAGCTTTCTTT. As protein: CASSYGRSAGGTEAFF.

This CDR3 is CASSQETAVETQYF. As DNA, the CDR3 is TGCGCCAGCAGCCAAGAGACGGCAGTAGAGACCCAGTACTTC. J is TRBJ2-5 and V is TRBV4-1; D is uncertain. V was clipped by 0 bases and J by 4 bases, with 9 bases between them. CDR1 and CDR2 (germline): MGHRA, YSYEKL. The CDR3 runs 14 residues.

The rearrangement uses TRBV5-1 and TRBJ2-7; 7 positions agree with TRBD1. With 0 bases clipped from V and 1 base from J, the junction kept 1 base outside the gene matches. The CDR3 length is 14 residues. Per germline, CDR1 SGHRS and CDR2 YFSETQ. CDR3 region: CASSLEGQSYEQYF. The DNA for the CDR3 is TGCGCCAGCAGCTTGGAGGGACAGTCCTACGAGCAGTACTTC.

V is TRBV19 and J is TRBJ1-1, with D possibly being TRBD1 (5 bases). V lost 4 bases to trimming and J lost 8 bases, with 17 bases between them. The CDR3 has 14 residues. Per germline, CDR1 LNHDA and CDR2 SQIVND (reference sequence). As DNA, the CDR3 is TGTGCCAGTAGTACAGGGACTCCCGCAGAGGAAGCTTTCTTT. Translation: CASSTGTPAEEAFF.

This chain connects TRBV6-4 to TRBJ2-6; no clear D. Germline V gene data show CDR1 as MRHNA and CDR2 as SNTAGT. Trimming removed 0 bases at V and 4 bases at J, with 4 bases between. This CDR3 has 14 residues. The CDR3 bases are TGTGCCAGCAGTGACTCTTGGGGGGCCAACGTCCTGACTTTC. Amino acids: CASSDSWGANVLTF.

The genes are TRBV28 and TRBJ1-6; 9 bases line up with TRBD1. The V gene end was trimmed by 3 bases and the J gene end by 10 bases; junction bases not matched to a gene: 4. The CDR3 is made up of 14 amino acids. Germline CDR1 reads MDHEN; CDR2 reads SYDVKM. DNA of the CDR3: TGTGCCAGCAGTTTCGGACAGGGGCGGTCACCCCTCCACTTT. It translates to CASSFGQGRSPLHF.

V and J are TRBV4-1 and TRBJ1-1, with D possibly being TRBD1 (5 bases). Germline assignment: CDR1 MGHRA and CDR2 YSYEKL. V lost 3 bases, J lost 4 bases, and 9 bases lay in between. The CDR3 runs 13 residues. The DNA for the CDR3 is TGCGCCAGCAGCCATGTCAGGGTCACTGAAGCTTTCTTT. Amino acids: CASSHVRVTEAFF.

J is TRBJ2-3 and V is TRBV10-2, with TRBD2 matching 13 bases. This CDR3 is 18 amino acids long. V shed 0 bases, J shed 6 bases, and the junction held 9 bases outside the gene matches. Looked up from germline, CDR1 is WSHSY and CDR2 is SAAADI. DNA of the CDR3: TGCGCCAGCAGTGAGTCGACGGGACTAGCGGGATCGCCCGATACGCAGTATTTT. Translated: CASSESTGLAGSPDTQYF.

The chain carries TRBV11-2 and TRBJ2-7; 12 bases agree with TRBD2. With 1 base clipped from V and 7 bases from J, the junction kept 5 bases outside the gene matches. CDR1 SGHAT and CDR2 FQNNGV come from the germline V gene. CDR3 length: 15 residues. DNA for the CDR3: TGTGCCAGCAGCTTAGCACTAGCGGGAGGTGGGGAGCAGTACTTC. The encoded protein is CASSLALAGGGEQYF. The whole variable domain, filled in from reference TRBV11-2 and TRBJ2-7, reads EAGVAQSPRYKIIEKRQSVAFWCNPISGHATLYWYQQILGQGPKLLIQFQNNGVVDDSQLPKDRFSAERLKGVDSTLKIQPAKLEDSAVYLCASSLALAGGGEQYFGPGTRLTVT.

The CDR3 nucleotides read TGTGCCAGCACCCCTCCAGTGAAGGACATTCAGTACTTC. As protein: CASTPPVKDIQYF. The chain links TRBV28 to TRBJ2-4; D gene unclear. The length of the CDR3 is 13 residues. The germline gives CDR1 MDHEN, CDR2 SYDVKM. Between the trimmed V and J ends, which lost 7 bases and 8 bases, there was a span of 15 bases.